Below, 25 T cell receptor beta chains from the same sample are listed, as sequenced in a study of blood T cell repertoires in COVID-19. Assay used: immunoSEQ multiplex PCR; TCRdb lists only in-frame clones, some missing. The table shows under 100,000 clones, with around nine tenths occurring only once. Sequencing was performed on peripheral blood. The receptors originated from a man between 60 and 70 years old with COVID-19, enrolled during active disease.

CDR3 in amino acids: CASSLLWGTSGRTADTQYF. The CDR3 nucleotides read TGTGCCAGCAGTTTATTGTGGGGGACTAGCGGGAGGACGGCAGATACGCAGTATTTT. The chain combines TRBV27 with TRBJ2-3; 15 positions agree with TRBD2. The CDR3 sequence is 19 residues long. J lost 4 bases, V lost 1 base, and 9 bases had no gene match. Germline V CDR1 and CDR2: MNHEY, SMNVEV (reference sequence).

V and J are TRBV11-2 and TRBJ2-1; a possible D gene is TRBD2 (6 bases). The CDR3 is made up of 14 amino acids. V was shortened by 1 base and J by 12 bases, with 16 bases between the two germline ends. Germline CDR1 is SGHAT and CDR2 is FQNNGV. CDR3 nucleotide sequence: TGTGCCAGCAGCTTAGGGGCTAGTCTGGGAGGGCAGTTCTTC. The encoded protein is CASSLGASLGGQFF.

This rearrangement joins TRBV3-1 (or the pseudogene TRBV3-2) to TRBJ2-4; 12 bases are shared with TRBD2. Germline V gene lookup returns CDR1 LGHDT and CDR2 YNNKEL (reference sequence). V lost 4 bases and J lost 4; bases outside the gene matches: 14. The CDR3 loop spans 19 amino acids. The CDR3 spells CASSLPAATSGRGKNIQYF. The CDR3 DNA follows: TGTGCCAGCAGCCTCCCTGCGGCGACTAGCGGGAGAGGGAAAAACATTCAGTACTTC.

The genes are TRBV9 and TRBJ1-6; D is possibly TRBD1 (5 bases). CDR1 and CDR2 from the germline V gene are SGDLS and YYNGEE. V dropped 1 base and J dropped 0 bases, with 8 bases sitting between them. This CDR3 spans 16 amino acids. The CDR3 loop reads CASSVQGLSYNSPLHF. The CDR3 nucleotides read TGTGCCAGCAGCGTACAGGGACTCTCCTATAATTCACCCCTCCACTTT.

The chain recombines TRBV18 with TRBJ2-7; 7 bases are a match to TRBD1. Looked up from germline, CDR1 is KGHSH and CDR2 is LQKENI. The CDR3 totals 15 residues. The V and J ends lost 1 base and 3 bases, in that order; junction bases with no gene match: 6. The CDR3 region is CASSPLGTEYYEQYF. Here the CDR3 DNA reads TGTGCCAGCTCACCACTCGGGACAGAATACTACGAGCAGTACTTC. Complete variable domain (other parts from reference TRBV18 and TRBJ2-7): NAGVMQNPRHLVRRRGQEARLRCSPMKGHSHVYWYRQLPEEGLKFMVYLQKENIIDESGMPKERFSAEFPKEGPSILRIQQVVRGDSAAYFCASSPLGTEYYEQYFGPGTRLTVT.

V and J are TRBV10-3 and TRBJ1-3; 7 positions agree with TRBD1. The J segment lost 1 base and the V segment lost 2 bases, leaving 5 bases of the junction unmatched. The CDR3 length is 16 residues. CDR1 and CDR2 (germline): ENHRY, SYGVKD. The CDR3 coding sequence is TGTGCCATCAGTGAGCAGGGGGTAGGGTCTGGAAACACCATATATTTT. It specifies CAISEQGVGSGNTIYF.

The gene calls are TRBV5-4 and TRBJ1-1; 7 positions agree with TRBD1. In germline, CDR1 is SGHNT, CDR2 YYREEE (reference sequence). Germline trimming cut 5 bases from V and 4 bases from J; bases unmatched to any gene: 8. The CDR3 contains 14 residues. CDR3 nucleotide sequence: TGTGCCAGCAGTTTGACAGGGTTGGGCACTGAAGCTTTCTTT. It is translated as CASSLTGLGTEAFF.

This rearrangement joins TRBV7-8 to TRBJ2-1; TRBD2 agrees at 9 bases. The CDR3 spans 19 residues. From germline, CDR1 is SGHVS and CDR2 FQNEAQ. Trimming removed 0 bases from V and 0 bases from J; junction bases left unmatched: 9. CDR3 residues: CASSLARASGTSSYNEQFF. DNA of the CDR3: TGTGCCAGCAGCTTAGCGAGGGCTAGCGGGACGAGCTCCTACAATGAGCAGTTCTTC.

The J gene is TRBJ2-3, the V gene TRBV29-1; D possibly corresponds to TRBD2 (5 bases). CDR3 length equals 13 residues. The germline gives CDR1 SQVTM, CDR2 ANQGSEA. V was shortened by 7 bases and J by 2 bases, with 13 bases between the two germline ends. The CDR3 DNA reads TGCAGCGCCCTCCCGGGGTACACAGATACGCAGTATTTT. It translates to CSALPGYTDTQYF.

The genes are TRBV5-6 and TRBJ2-3; 9 bases are shared with TRBD2. V gave up 1 base and J gave up 2 bases; unmatched junction bases: 5. The V gene's germline CDR1 is SGHDT and CDR2 YYEEEE. The CDR3 extends over 16 amino acids. The CDR3 is CASSLLAGAITDTQYF. CDR3 DNA: TGTGCCAGCAGCTTGTTAGCGGGGGCCATCACAGATACGCAGTATTTT.

The rearrangement joins TRBV6-5 to TRBJ1-2; D call uncertain. CDR3 length: 16 residues. The V and J ends lost 0 bases and 2 bases respectively, with 13 bases between them. Germline CDR1 is MNHEY and CDR2 is SVGAGI. CDR3 protein: CASSYSINSINYGYTF. CDR3 DNA sequence: TGTGCCAGCAGTTACTCGATCAACAGCATAAACTATGGCTACACCTTC.

The rearrangement links TRBV28 to TRBJ2-1, with 9 bases that match TRBD2. Looked up from germline, CDR1 is MDHEN and CDR2 is SYDVKM. The CDR3 has 16 residues. Trimming cost V 3 bases and J 8 bases; bases outside gene matches: 11. CDR3 DNA sequence: TGTGCCAGCAGTTTGCCGTCCAGCGGGAGGAGGCATGAGCAGTTCTTC. It specifies CASSLPSSGRRHEQFF.

J is TRBJ1-1 and V is TRBV19; D is unclear. This CDR3 is 13 amino acids long. Germline values: CDR1 LNHDA, CDR2 SQIVND (reference sequence). Trimming shortened V by 3 bases and J by 3 bases, and 8 bases separated the two germline ends. The chain's CDR3 is CASSIGEDTEAFF. CDR3 sequence (DNA): TGTGCCAGTAGTATTGGGGAGGACACTGAAGCTTTCTTT.

In this sample, this clone turned up a few times. The J gene is TRBJ2-3, the V gene TRBV9; 8 positions agree with TRBD2. CDR3 length equals 16 residues. Germline-derived CDR1 and CDR2 are SGDLS and YYNGEE. The V gene end was trimmed by 10 bases and the J gene end by 5 bases; junction bases not matched to a gene: 18. The CDR3 loop reads CAGKRLAGKQGDTQYF. The CDR3 nucleotides read TGTGCCGGAAAGAGGCTAGCGGGTAAGCAAGGAGATACGCAGTATTTT.

V gene TRBV30 combines with J gene TRBJ1-5, with a weak D call TRBD1 (6 bases). Trimming shortened V by 3 bases and J by 10 bases, and 16 bases separated the two germline ends. The CDR3 contains 13 residues. CDR1 and CDR2 from the germline V gene are GTSNPN and SVGIG (reference sequence). This CDR3 reads CAWSEQGLSPQHF. CDR3 nucleotide sequence: TGTGCCTGGAGCGAACAGGGTCTATCCCCCCAGCATTTT.

This clone was detected a few times. The CDR3 sequence is CASREGSGELFF. The CDR3 DNA sequence: TGTGCCAGCAGGGAGGGGAGCGGGGAGCTGTTTTTT. This chain links TRBV3-1 (or the pseudogene TRBV3-2) with TRBJ2-2, with a tentative D call TRBD2 (6 bases). Per the germline V gene, CDR1 is LGHDT and CDR2 is YNNKEL (reference sequence). Trimming removed 6 bases from V and 7 bases from J, with 9 bases in between. This CDR3 comprises 12 residues.

The gene calls are TRBV27 and TRBJ2-7; 8 positions match TRBD1. The CDR3 consists of 14 residues. V trimming: 6 bases; J trimming: 3 bases; junction bases outside the gene matches: 7. From germline, CDR1 is MNHEY and CDR2 SMNVEV (reference sequence). CDR3 region: CASSPWTGNYEQYF. Here the CDR3 DNA reads TGTGCCAGCAGCCCTTGGACAGGGAACTACGAGCAGTACTTC.

V usage is TRBV19 and J usage is TRBJ1-2; TRBD1 aligns across 8 bases. CDR1 and CDR2 (germline): LNHDA, SQIVND (reference sequence). With 7 bases clipped from V and 7 bases from J, the junction kept 11 bases outside the gene matches. This CDR3 has 14 residues. This CDR3 is CASKRGQEAAGYTF. The CDR3, as DNA: TGTGCCAGTAAAAGGGGACAGGAGGCCGCTGGCTACACCTTC.

The chain couples TRBV10-1 to TRBJ2-1; weak D call: TRBD2 (5 bases). Germline CDR1 reads WNHNN; CDR2 reads SYGVQD (reference sequence). V was pared by 5 bases and J by 5 bases, with 10 bases between. The CDR3 contains 13 residues. The CDR3 sequence: CASSKSGNNEQFF. CDR3 bases: TGCGCCAGCAGTAAGAGCGGAAACAATGAGCAGTTCTTC.

This clone was recorded only once. The chain's CDR3 is CASSSLRGRTYEQYF. The CDR3 DNA reads TGCGCCAGCAGCTCCCTGCGGGGCAGGACCTACGAGCAGTACTTC. The chain links TRBV5-1 to TRBJ2-7; TRBD2 is a possible D gene (6 bases). This CDR3 has 15 amino acids. V was shortened by 3 bases and J by 2 bases, with 15 bases between the two germline ends. Germline V lookup: CDR1 SGHRS, CDR2 YFSETQ.

This clone was seen only a few times. V is TRBV11-3 and J is TRBJ2-7; 9 bases map to TRBD2. The CDR3 is 14 amino acids. The germline CDR1 and CDR2 sequences are SGHNT and YENEEA. With 7 bases clipped from V and 5 bases from J, the junction kept 9 bases outside the gene matches. CDR3 sequence: CASKAGGTRNEQYF. The CDR3 DNA is TGTGCCAGCAAGGCGGGAGGGACGAGGAACGAGCAGTACTTC.

The chain links TRBV4-3 to TRBJ2-2; TRBD2 aligns across 7 bases. The V and J ends lost 0 bases and 7 bases, in that order; junction bases with no gene match: 2. This CDR3 comprises 14 residues. Germline V lookup: CDR1 LGHNA, CDR2 YSLEER. CDR3 in DNA: TGCGCCAGCAGCCAAGAAGGGGACTACGGGGAGCTGTTTTTT. It encodes CASSQEGDYGELFF.

The V gene is TRBV29-1, the J gene TRBJ2-2; 11 bases are shared with TRBD1. This CDR3 comprises 18 residues. Germline loops: CDR1 SQVTM, CDR2 ANQGSEA. With 6 bases clipped from V and 1 base from J, the junction kept 13 bases outside the gene matches. Written as DNA, the CDR3 is TGCAGCGTCCGTACCGGGACAGGGGGATCAATGAACACCGGGGAGCTGTTTTTT. Translating it yields CSVRTGTGGSMNTGELFF.

This chain joins TRBV7-2 and TRBJ1-3, with TRBD1 matching 8 bases. V trimming: 5 bases; J trimming: 3 bases; junction bases outside the gene matches: 9. Germline V gene data show CDR1 as SGHTA and CDR2 as FQGNSA. CDR3 length: 16 amino acids. The CDR3 is CASSVDSGGFGNTIYF. For the CDR3, the DNA is TGTGCCAGCAGCGTGGATTCAGGGGGCTTTGGAAACACCATATATTTT.

This clone was picked up one time. The chain carries TRBV11-3 and TRBJ1-1, with 9 bases lining up with TRBD1. CDR1 and CDR2 (germline): SGHNT, YENEEA. With 3 bases clipped from V and 1 base from J, the junction kept 6 bases outside the gene matches. This CDR3 has 16 amino acids. The CDR3 DNA reads as TGTGCCAGCAGCTTCACCGGGACAGGGCCGAACACTGAAGCTTTCTTT. Its translation is CASSFTGTGPNTEAFF.